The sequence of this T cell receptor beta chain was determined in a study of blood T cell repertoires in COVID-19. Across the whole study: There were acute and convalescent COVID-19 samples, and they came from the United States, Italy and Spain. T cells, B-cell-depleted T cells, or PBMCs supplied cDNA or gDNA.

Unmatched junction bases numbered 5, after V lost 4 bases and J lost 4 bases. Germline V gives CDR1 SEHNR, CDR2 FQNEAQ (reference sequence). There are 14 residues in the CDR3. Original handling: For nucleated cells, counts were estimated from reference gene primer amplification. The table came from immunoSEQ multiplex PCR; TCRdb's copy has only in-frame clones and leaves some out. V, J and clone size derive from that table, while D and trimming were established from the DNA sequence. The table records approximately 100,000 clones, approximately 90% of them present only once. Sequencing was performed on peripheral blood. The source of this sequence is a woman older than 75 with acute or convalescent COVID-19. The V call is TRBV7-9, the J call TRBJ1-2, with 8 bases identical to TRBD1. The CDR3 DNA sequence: TGTGCCAGCAGCTCCGGACAGGGCCTCTATGGCTACACCTTC. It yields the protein CASSSGQGLYGYTF. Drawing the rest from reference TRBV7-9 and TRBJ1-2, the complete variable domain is DTGVSQNPRHKITKRGQNVTFRCDPISEHNRLYWYRQTLGQGPEFLTYFQNEAQLEKSRLLSDRFSAERPKGSFSTLEIQRTEQGDSAMYLCASSSGQGLYGYTFGSGTRLTVV.